This T cell receptor beta chain was observed in a study of shared clonotypes between healthy human individuals. CDR3 size: 11 residues. V dropped 5 bases and J dropped 4 bases, with 5 bases sitting between them. Germline-derived CDR1 and CDR2 are MDHEN and SYDVKM. Sequencing was performed with immunoSEQ multiplex PCR; in TCRdb, only in-frame clones are kept and a portion is missing. The table includes about 2.3 million clones, around 92% detected once. This TCR was recovered from a man younger than 35 in good health. Some clones in this sample may be carry-over from other donors' samples. Specimen: naive CD4+ T cells from PBMCs. Subset reported: CD45RA+ positively selected. The chain carries TRBV28 and TRBJ2-5; D remains unclear. CDR3 in amino acids: CASSILETQYF. CDR3 DNA sequence: TGTGCCAGCAGTATCCTAGAGACCCAGTACTTC.